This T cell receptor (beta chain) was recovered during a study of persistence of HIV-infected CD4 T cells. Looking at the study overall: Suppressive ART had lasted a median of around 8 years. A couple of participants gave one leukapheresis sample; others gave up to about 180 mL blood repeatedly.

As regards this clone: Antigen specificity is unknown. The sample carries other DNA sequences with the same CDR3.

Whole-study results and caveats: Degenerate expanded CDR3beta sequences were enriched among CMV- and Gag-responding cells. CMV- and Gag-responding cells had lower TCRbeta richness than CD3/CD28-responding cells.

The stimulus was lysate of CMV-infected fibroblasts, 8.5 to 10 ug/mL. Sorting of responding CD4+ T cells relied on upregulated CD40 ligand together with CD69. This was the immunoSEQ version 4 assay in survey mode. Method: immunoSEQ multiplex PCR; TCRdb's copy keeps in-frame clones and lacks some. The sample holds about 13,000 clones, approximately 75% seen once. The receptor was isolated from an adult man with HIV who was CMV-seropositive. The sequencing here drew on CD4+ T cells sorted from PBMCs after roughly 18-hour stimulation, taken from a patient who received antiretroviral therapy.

For the CDR3, the DNA is TGCGCCAGCAGCTTGGGGGGGACAGGCACCTACGAGCAGTACTTC. Amino acid sequence: CASSLGGTGTYEQYF. The V and J genes are TRBV5-1 and TRBJ2-7, with 8 nucleotides matching TRBD1. CDR1 is SGHRS and CDR2 is YFSETQ in the germline V gene. The CDR3 runs to 15 residues. V was pared by 0 bases and J by 2 bases, with 4 bases of the junction left unmatched.